This is a list of T cell receptor beta chains from one sample in a study of CD8 T cells in Susac syndrome. TCRdb used MiXCR to reprocess the immunoSEQ multiplex PCR reads, holding one entry per CDR3 protein. This table holds just over 300,000 distinct CDR3 sequences, around 90% found once. The sample was CD4+ T cells from PBMCs. The source is a human donor with multiple sclerosis. CDR3s include the opening cysteine and the closing phenylalanine or tryptophan. A D gene is named only where the DNA matches it firmly. Clone size is stated in some rows and not others, as once, few, many or a class when expanded.

cdr3_nt cdr3_aa j_call clone_size d_call v_call
TGCAGCGCCGGGGAGGGGGGCGTGGCACAAGAGACCCAGTACTTC CSAGEGGVAQETQYF TRBJ2-5 - - TRBV29-1
TGTGCCAGCACCCAAGGGGTGGGCGATGAAAAACTGTTTTTT CASTQGVGDEKLFF TRBJ1-4 - - TRBV3-1
TGCGCCAGCAGCCAAGACCAAACTAGCGGGAGCTCTCATAGGTACAATGAGCAGTTCTTC CASSQDQTSGSSHRYNEQFF TRBJ2-1 once TRBD2 TRBV4-3
TGTGCCAGCAGCCTTGTGGGAACCTATGGCTACACCTTC CASSLVGTYGYTF TRBJ1-2 - - TRBV5-8
TGTGCCAGCAGTTACCCCGAGCGTCGGCAGTTCTTC CASSYPERRQFF TRBJ2-1 - - TRBV6-2/TRBV6-3
TGCGCCAGCAGCCAAGGTAGAGCCGAGACGTATGGCTACACCTTC CASSQGRAETYGYTF TRBJ1-2 - - TRBV4-3
TGTGCCTGGAGTTGGTTGACCGCTGAAGCTTTCTTT CAWSWLTAEAFF TRBJ1-1 - - TRBV30
TGTGCCAGCAGTTTCGACAGGGGGGCACCCCTCCACTTT CASSFDRGAPLHF TRBJ1-6 - TRBD1 TRBV27
TGCGCCAGCAGCTTGGTCGCAGGGGGAAAGGATGGCTACACCTTC CASSLVAGGKDGYTF TRBJ1-2 once TRBD1 TRBV5-1
TGCAGCGAGGGAGGGACAGATACGCAGTATTTT CSEGGTDTQYF TRBJ2-3 - TRBD2 TRBV29-1
TGCGCCAGCAGCCAAGTATGGACGGACTCTGGGGCCAACGTCCTGACTTTC CASSQVWTDSGANVLTF TRBJ2-6 - - TRBV4-1
TGCGCCAGCAGCTTAGTACTCGTCCGGGACCTTCATAACGAGCAGTACTTC CASSLVLVRDLHNEQYF TRBJ2-7 once - TRBV5-1
TGTGCCAGTAGTACTTCCAACAGAGGGAACACTGAAGCTTTCTTT CASSTSNRGNTEAFF TRBJ1-1 few - TRBV19